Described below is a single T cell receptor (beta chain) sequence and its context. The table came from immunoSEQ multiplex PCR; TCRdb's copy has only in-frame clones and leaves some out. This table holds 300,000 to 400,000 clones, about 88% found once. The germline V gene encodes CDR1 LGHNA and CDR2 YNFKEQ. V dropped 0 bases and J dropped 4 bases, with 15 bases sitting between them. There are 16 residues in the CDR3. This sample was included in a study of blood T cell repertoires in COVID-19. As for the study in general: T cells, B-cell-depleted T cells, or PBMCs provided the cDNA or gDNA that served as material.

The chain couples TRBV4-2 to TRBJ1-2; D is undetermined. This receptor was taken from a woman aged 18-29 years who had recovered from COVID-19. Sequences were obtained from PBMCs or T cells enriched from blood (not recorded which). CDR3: CASSQDRGFVIYGYTF. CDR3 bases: TGTGCCAGCAGCCAAGATCGGGGTTTTGTAATCTATGGCTACACCTTC.